These 10 T cell receptor beta chains originate from one sample sequenced in a study of blood T cells in healthy people across ages. Alongside a J-beta primer mix, a sample-barcoded 5' primer served in a second PCR lasting roughly 7 to 11 cycles. TCRdb used MiXCR to reprocess the 5' RACE reads, holding one entry per CDR3 protein. The data contain around 2 million distinct CDR3 sequences, around 42% of them seen just once; the ten biggest clones take up 23%. The specimen sequenced was blood. The receptors were gathered from a human donor in good health.

The genes are TRBV7-2 and TRBJ1-5, with TRBD1 as a possible D gene (5 bases). V lost 3 bases and J 10 bases, leaving 19 bases between the germline ends. This CDR3 has 15 amino acids. Germline loops: CDR1 SGHTA, CDR2 FQGNSA. DNA for the CDR3: TGTGCCAGCAGCTTGCCGGGGACGTCCTTGATACCCCAGCATTTT. Protein: CASSLPGTSLIPQHF.

This clonotype was found once. The genes are TRBV4-1 and TRBJ2-5, with D possibly matching TRBD2 (5 bases). The CDR3 covers 15 residues. V lost 1 base and J 1 base, leaving 10 bases between the germline ends. Per germline, CDR1 MGHRA and CDR2 YSYEKL. This CDR3 reads CASSQGRGSQETQYF. The CDR3 region has the DNA TGCGCCAGCAGCCAAGGACGGGGAAGCCAAGAGACCCAGTACTTC.

The chain uses TRBV4-1 and TRBJ2-5; no clear D. Germline V gives CDR1 MGHRA, CDR2 YSYEKL. V lost 5 bases, J lost 4 bases, and 14 bases lay in between. CDR3 length: 14 residues. Here the CDR3 DNA reads TGCGCCAGCAGCGAACGCCTTGGGCCAGAGACCCAGTACTTC. The encoded protein is CASSERLGPETQYF.

This chain joins TRBV9 and TRBJ2-2; D remains ambiguous. V lost 4 bases and J 3 bases, leaving 10 bases between the germline ends. Germline values: CDR1 SGDLS, CDR2 YYNGEE. The CDR3 is 14 amino acids. The CDR3 region has the DNA TGTGCCAGCAGCTCCAACTCTCACACCGGGGAGCTGTTTTTT. Encoded protein: CASSSNSHTGELFF.

Note on this clonotype: A read error may account for a junction end that differs from germline. This CDR3 reads CTSSLESNQPQHF. CDR3 nucleotide sequence: TGTACCAGCAGTTTAGAGAGCAATCAGCCCCAGCATTTT. This chain uses TRBV12-3 or TRBV12-4 with TRBJ1-5; D not resolved. CDR3 length: 13 residues.

The rearrangement links TRBV12-3 or TRBV12-4 to TRBJ1-3; D is unresolved. V was pared by 3 bases and J by 0 bases, with 12 bases between. This CDR3 has 16 amino acids. The CDR3 reads CASSFTGVLSGNTIYF. DNA of the CDR3: TGTGCCAGCAGTTTCACCGGGGTTCTCTCTGGAAACACCATATATTTT.

The CDR3 DNA sequence: TGCGCCAGCAGCTTCCAAGCGGGGCGCACCTACGAGCAGTACTTC. The encoded protein is CASSFQAGRTYEQYF. The rearrangement links TRBV5-1 to TRBJ2-7; 7 nucleotides match TRBD2. The CDR3 runs 15 residues. After removal of 2 bases from V and 2 bases from J, the junction contained 7 bases not matched to a gene. CDR1 is SGHRS and CDR2 is YFSETQ in the germline V gene.

The chain links TRBV6-2 or TRBV6-3 to TRBJ2-2; D unresolved. The V gene lost 2 bases and the J gene lost 1 base, with 11 bases spanning the gap. This CDR3 contains 16 residues. Germline lookup yields CDR1 MNHEY and CDR2 SVGEGT. The CDR3 loop reads CASSYNSKGNTGELFF. The CDR3 nucleotides are TGTGCCAGCAGTTACAACTCTAAGGGGAACACCGGGGAGCTGTTTTTT.

This clonotype was counted a few times. This chain links TRBV9 with TRBJ2-1; D gene uncertain. The germline V gene has CDR1 SGDLS and CDR2 YYNGEE. There are 15 residues in the CDR3. Trimming stripped 0 bases from V and 0 bases from J, with 7 bases between. CDR3 in DNA: TGTGCCAGCAGCGTAGAGTGGGGCTCCTACAATGAGCAGTTCTTC. It encodes CASSVEWGSYNEQFF.

The chain joins TRBV2 to TRBJ2-7; no clear D gene. CDR1 SNHLY and CDR2 FYNNEI come from the germline V gene. The CDR3 has 14 amino acids. Between the trimmed V and J ends, which lost 6 bases and 5 bases, there was a span of 17 bases. CDR3 loop: CASRAGRKVHEQYF. DNA for the CDR3: TGTGCCAGCAGAGCCGGACGTAAGGTCCACGAGCAGTACTTC.